This passage covers 13 T cell receptor beta chains from one sample sequenced in a study of blood T cell repertoires in COVID-19. Some clones are missing from TCRdb's copy, which holds only in-frame ones; the method was immunoSEQ multiplex PCR. The sample records some 300,000 clones, roughly 87% being singletons. Sample: PBMCs or T cells enriched from blood (not recorded which). Every receptor here comes from a woman in her twenties or thirties who had recovered from COVID-19.

The chain recombines TRBV5-1 with TRBJ2-1, with 12 positions matching TRBD1. Germline V gene data show CDR1 as SGHRS and CDR2 as YFSETQ. The V gene end was trimmed by 4 bases and the J gene end by 9 bases; junction bases not matched to a gene: 11. This CDR3 contains 16 residues. The CDR3 loop reads CASSTAGTGGRGEQFF. CDR3 nucleotide sequence: TGCGCCAGCAGCACCGCCGGGACAGGGGGCCGAGGTGAGCAGTTCTTC.

The chain links TRBV5-1 to TRBJ1-1; no clear D gene. Germline CDR1 is SGHRS and CDR2 is YFSETQ. The ends were cut back, 4 bases at V and 1 base at J, with 14 bases in the middle. The CDR3 is made up of 15 amino acids. CDR3 coding DNA: TGCGCCAGCAGCGACACGGGGAAAAAGAACACTGAAGCTTTCTTT. Its protein is CASSDTGKKNTEAFF. Combining the CDR3 with reference TRBV5-1 and TRBJ1-1 gives the whole variable domain KAGVTQTPRYLIKTRGQQVTLSCSPISGHRSVSWYQQTPGQGLQFLFEYFSETQRNKGNFPGRFSGRQFSNSRSEMNVSTLELGDSALYLCASSDTGKKNTEAFFGQGTRLTVV.

The rearrangement links TRBV29-1 to TRBJ2-3; possible D gene TRBD1, 5 bases. V was clipped by 4 bases and J by 6 bases, with 14 bases between them. CDR1 SQVTM and CDR2 ANQGSEA come from the germline V gene. The CDR3 has 13 amino acids. CDR3 loop: CSVGSQGWDTQYF. In nucleotides, the CDR3 is TGCAGCGTTGGTTCTCAGGGCTGGGATACGCAGTATTTT.

This clone was detected once. This chain joins TRBV6-2 or TRBV6-3 and TRBJ1-1; 10 nucleotides agree with TRBD1. CDR1 and CDR2 (germline): MNHEY, SVGEGT. The CDR3 length is 14 residues. The V segment lost 4 bases and the J segment 11 bases; nucleotides outside the gene matches: 10. CDR3 residues: CASSSRQGAVGAFF. For the CDR3, the DNA is TGTGCCAGCAGTTCGCGACAGGGGGCGGTGGGTGCTTTCTTT.

This clone is a singleton in its sample. The chain is built from TRBV11-3 and TRBJ2-7; D is possibly TRBD1 (5 bases). Germline V gene sequence: CDR1 SGHNT, CDR2 YENEEA. CDR3 length: 13 amino acids. V lost 5 bases and J 6 bases, leaving 14 bases between the germline ends. The DNA for the CDR3 is TGTGCCAGCAGCCCTAACCTCAGGGTCGAGCAGTACTTC. Its translation is CASSPNLRVEQYF.

In this sample, this clone turned up a few times. The chain recombines TRBV27 with TRBJ1-1; 10 nucleotides line up with TRBD1. The germline V gene encodes CDR1 MNHEY and CDR2 SMNVEV (reference sequence). The junction had 4 bases not matched to a gene; V was cut back by 4 bases and J by 5 bases. CDR3 length equals 14 residues. The CDR3 spells CASSWTGGLTEAFF. CDR3 nucleotide sequence: TGTGCCAGCAGTTGGACAGGGGGATTGACTGAAGCTTTCTTT.

The chain has TRBV14 and TRBJ1-2; D call uncertain. Per the germline V gene, CDR1 is SGHDN and CDR2 is FVKESK. CDR3 length: 13 amino acids. The V end lost 1 base, the J end lost 5 bases, and 8 bases lay between the germline ends. The CDR3 bases are TGTGCCAGCAGCCAAGGCGTGGTTTATGGCTACACCTTC. This gives the protein CASSQGVVYGYTF. The whole variable domain, remainder taken from reference TRBV14 and TRBJ1-2, is EAGVTQFPSHSVIEKGQTVTLRCDPISGHDNLYWYRRVMGKEIKFLLHFVKESKQDESGMPNNRFLAERTGGTYSTLKVQPAELEDSGVYFCASSQGVVYGYTFGSGTRLTVV.

This CDR3 reads CASSLVPQVTEAFF. CDR3 nucleotide sequence: TGTGCCAGCAGCTTAGTGCCCCAGGTCACTGAAGCTTTCTTT. The rearrangement uses TRBV7-3 and TRBJ1-1; no reliable D call. The CDR3 runs 14 residues. V lost 2 bases and J lost 4, with 11 bases in between. Germline V gene lookup returns CDR1 SGHTA and CDR2 FQGTGA.

The V and J genes are TRBV5-6 and TRBJ1-1, with unresolved D. The germline V and J ends were trimmed by 3 bases and 5 bases, with 14 bases remaining between them. This CDR3 spans 14 amino acids. CDR1 and CDR2 from the germline V gene are SGHDT and YYEEEE. The DNA for the CDR3 is TGTGCCAGCAGCTACATTGGAGTGGTTACTGAAGCTTTCTTT. Amino acids: CASSYIGVVTEAFF.

The chain is built from TRBV5-1 and TRBJ2-3; D is possibly TRBD1 (6 bases). Per germline, CDR1 SGHRS and CDR2 YFSETQ. Trimming stripped 10 bases from V and 2 bases from J, with 17 bases between. The CDR3 length is 14 residues. DNA for the CDR3: TGCGCCTGCTCCCCGAGGGGGAACACAGATACGCAGTATTTT. Protein product: CACSPRGNTDTQYF.

The rearrangement joins TRBV27 to TRBJ2-2; TRBD2 aligns across 7 bases. CDR1 MNHEY and CDR2 SMNVEV come from the germline V gene (reference sequence). The CDR3 sequence is 16 residues long. V lost 4 bases to trimming and J lost 0 bases; unmatched junction nucleotides: 5. The DNA for the CDR3 is TGTGCCAGCAGTTCCCCAGCGGGGACGAACACCGGGGAGCTGTTTTTT. Encoded protein: CASSSPAGTNTGELFF.

This rearrangement joins TRBV25-1 to TRBJ2-7; 7 bases are shared with TRBD1. This CDR3 region has 11 residues. The V gene end was trimmed by 8 bases and the J gene end by 4 bases; junction bases not matched to a gene: 2. Germline V gene data show CDR1 as MGHDK and CDR2 as SYGVNS. The CDR3 nucleotides read TGTGCCAGCCTACAGGGGTACGAGCAGTACTTC. Amino acid sequence: CASLQGYEQYF.

The CDR3 sequence: CASSLGIQGGGEKLFF. CDR3 sequence (DNA): TGCGCCAGCAGCTTGGGAATACAGGGTGGTGGTGAAAAACTGTTTTTT. The rearrangement links TRBV5-1 to TRBJ1-4, with D perhaps matching TRBD1 (6 bases). The germline V and J ends were trimmed by 0 bases and 7 bases, with 16 bases remaining between them. This CDR3 is built from 16 residues. The V gene's germline CDR1 is SGHRS and CDR2 YFSETQ.